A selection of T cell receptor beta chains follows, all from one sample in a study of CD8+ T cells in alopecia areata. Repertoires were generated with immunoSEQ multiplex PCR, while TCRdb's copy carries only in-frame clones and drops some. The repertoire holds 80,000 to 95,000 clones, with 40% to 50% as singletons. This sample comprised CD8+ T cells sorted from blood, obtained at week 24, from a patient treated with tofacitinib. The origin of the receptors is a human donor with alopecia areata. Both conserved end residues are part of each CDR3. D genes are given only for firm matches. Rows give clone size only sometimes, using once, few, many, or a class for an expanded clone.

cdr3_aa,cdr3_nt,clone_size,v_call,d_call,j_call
CASSASGTRAYGYTF,TGTGCCAGCAGCGCGTCCGGGACCCGGGCTTATGGCTACACCTTC,-,TRBV9,-,TRBJ1-2
CASSQGASGDEQYF,TGCGCCAGCAGCCAGGGGGCTTCTGGCGACGAGCAGTACTTC,-,TRBV4-3,-,TRBJ2-7
CASSSGLDYNEQFF,TGTGCCAGCTCATCGGGACTAGATTACAATGAGCAGTTCTTC,-,TRBV18,TRBD2,TRBJ2-1
CASSGWRPSGFDEQFF,TGTGCCAGCAGTGGGTGGCGTCCTAGCGGGTTCGATGAGCAGTTCTTC,-,TRBV2,TRBD2,TRBJ2-1
CASSLSRLAGAGELFF,TGTGCCAGCAGTTTATCCCGACTAGCGGGAGCGGGGGAGCTGTTTTTT,-,TRBV28,TRBD2,TRBJ2-2
CASSQSTAPAASGILFF,TGCGCCAGCAGCCAAAGCACGGCCCCTGCTGCATCGGGGATTCTGTTTTTT,few,TRBV4-1,-,TRBJ1-4
CASKIAGGSYEQYF,TGTGCCAGCAAAATAGCGGGAGGCAGCTACGAGCAGTACTTC,once,TRBV6-1,TRBD2,TRBJ2-7
CASSLEGSNTEAFF,TGTGCCAGCAGCTTAGAAGGTTCGAACACTGAAGCTTTCTTT,-,TRBV13,-,TRBJ1-1
CASSQGTSGIREQYF,TGCGCCAGCAGCCAGGGGACTAGCGGGATCCGCGAGCAGTACTTC,-,TRBV4-3,TRBD2,TRBJ2-7
CASSSDRGLGADTQYF,TGTGCCAGCAGTTCCGACCGGGGGCTTGGGGCAGATACGCAGTATTTT,few,TRBV28,-,TRBJ2-3
CATYGTGDSYEQYF,TGTGCCACCTACGGGACAGGCGACTCCTACGAGCAGTACTTC,once,TRBV5-6,TRBD1,TRBJ2-7
CAWNSGSAYEQYF,TGTGCCTGGAATTCCGGGAGTGCCTACGAGCAGTACTTC,few,TRBV30,-,TRBJ2-7
CSVMSGRMETQYF,TGCAGCGTGATGTCAGGGAGAATGGAGACCCAGTACTTC,few,TRBV29-1,-,TRBJ2-5
CASSLGLAGGRHNEQFF,TGTGCCAGCAGCTTAGGCTTAGCGGGAGGTCGGCACAATGAGCAGTTCTTC,-,TRBV7-3,TRBD2,TRBJ2-1
CASSDGTVQETQYF,TGTGCCAGCAGCGACGGGACAGTACAAGAGACCCAGTACTTC,-,TRBV9,TRBD1,TRBJ2-5
CASSSTSYYEQYF,TGTGCCAGCAGCTCGACTAGCTACTACGAGCAGTACTTC,few,TRBV7-8,TRBD2,TRBJ2-7
CASSTRVGLAGYNEQFF,TGTGCCAGCAGCACTCGCGTGGGACTAGCGGGGTACAATGAGCAGTTCTTC,-,TRBV4-2,TRBD2,TRBJ2-1
CASSLAVRVREKLFF,TGTGCTAGCAGCTTAGCGGTGAGGGTGCGGGAAAAACTGTTTTTT,-,TRBV7-7,-,TRBJ1-4
CASSAGPRGDTQYF,TGTGCCAGCAGCGCGGGACCCCGCGGTGATACGCAGTATTTT,few,TRBV9,-,TRBJ2-3
CASSVGLDRVPLGPYGYTF,TGTGCCAGCAGCGTAGGCCTGGACAGGGTCCCCCTTGGCCCCTATGGCTACACCTTC,once,TRBV9,TRBD1,TRBJ1-2
CASRDRGDTGELFF,TGTGCCAGCCGAGACAGGGGGGACACCGGGGAGCTGTTTTTT,few,TRBV6-6,TRBD1,TRBJ2-2
CASSLWSKGVETF,TGTGCCAGCAGCTTATGGTCCAAGGGGGTAGAGACCTTC,few,TRBV13,-,TRBJ1-2
CASSLGGLQPQHF,TGTGCCAGCAGCTTAGGAGGTCTCCAGCCCCAGCATTTT,-,TRBV7-2,-,TRBJ1-5
CATSRDPYNEQFF,TGTGCCACCAGCAGAGATCCCTACAATGAGCAGTTCTTC,-,TRBV15,-,TRBJ2-1
CASSTAVGNTIYF,TGTGCCAGCAGCACCGCAGTTGGAAACACCATATATTTT,-,TRBV27,-,TRBJ1-3
CSVESETQYF,TGCAGCGTTGAATCGGAGACCCAGTACTTC,-,TRBV29-1,-,TRBJ2-5
CASSLGQGGETQYF,TGTGCCAGCAGCCTGGGACAGGGAGGAGAGACCCAGTACTTC,few,TRBV9,TRBD1,TRBJ2-5
CASSLDDRDPYGYTF,TGTGCCAGCAGTTTAGACGACAGGGACCCCTATGGCTACACCTTC,once,TRBV27,TRBD1,TRBJ1-2
CASIGSGANVLTF,TGTGCCAGCATCGGGTCTGGGGCCAACGTCCTGACTTTC,-,TRBV7-2,-,TRBJ2-6
CASSDDSREQFF,TGTGCCAGCAGTGATGATAGCCGTGAGCAGTTCTTC,-,TRBV27,-,TRBJ2-1
CSVVRNEQFF,TGCAGCGTTGTCCGCAATGAGCAGTTCTTC,-,TRBV29-1,-,TRBJ2-1
CASSISGRGTDTQYF,TGTGCCAGCAGTATTAGCGGGAGGGGGACAGATACGCAGTATTTT,-,TRBV27,TRBD2,TRBJ2-3
CASSPPGEQFF,TGCGCCAGCAGCCCGCCGGGTGAGCAGTTCTTC,-,TRBV4-1,-,TRBJ2-1
CSVRDRAYGYTF,TGCAGCGTTCGGGACAGGGCCTATGGCTACACCTTC,-,TRBV29-1,TRBD1,TRBJ1-2
CSVEWVTGRETQYF,TGCAGCGTTGAATGGGTGACAGGCCGAGAGACCCAGTACTTC,few,TRBV29-1,-,TRBJ2-5
CATSRDRDAGELFF,TGTGCCACCAGCAGAGATCGGGATGCCGGGGAGCTGTTTTTT,-,TRBV15,-,TRBJ2-2
CAWSEAGAQPQHF,TGTGCCTGGAGTGAGGCAGGGGCTCAGCCCCAGCATTTT,-,TRBV30,-,TRBJ1-5
CASAPTGNQETQYF,TGTGCTAGTGCCCCGACGGGGAATCAAGAGACCCAGTACTTC,few,TRBV12-5,-,TRBJ2-5
CASSPPVMEPTYGYTF,TGTGCCAGCAGCCCACCAGTGATGGAACCGACCTATGGCTACACCTTC,-,TRBV5-6,-,TRBJ1-2
CASRDQGAGNEQFF,TGTGCCAGCAGGGATCAAGGAGCGGGCAATGAGCAGTTCTTC,-,TRBV7-2,-,TRBJ2-1
CASSAGQGMNTEAFF,TGTGCCAGCAGCGCCGGACAGGGGATGAACACTGAAGCTTTCTTT,medium-sized,TRBV7-9,TRBD1,TRBJ1-1
CASSYSTVRELFF,TGTGCCAGCAGTTACTCGACCGTCAGGGAGCTGTTTTTT,-,TRBV6-5,-,TRBJ2-2
CASSSPGGQTLKETQYF,TGTGCCAGCAGCTCCCCAGGGGGGCAGACACTTAAAGAGACCCAGTACTTC,once,TRBV11-2,-,TRBJ2-5
CASSQDGRNEKLFF,TGCGCCAGCAGCCAAGATGGACGGAATGAAAAACTGTTTTTT,-,TRBV4-3,-,TRBJ1-4
CASSPGTGVAYEQYF,TGTGCCAGCAGCCCCGGGACAGGTGTGGCCTACGAGCAGTACTTC,-,TRBV9,TRBD1,TRBJ2-7
CASSWTVESYEQYF,TGCGCCAGCAGCTGGACAGTAGAATCCTACGAGCAGTACTTC,-,TRBV5-1,-,TRBJ2-7
CASSPRMNTEAFF,TGTGCCAGCAGCCCGAGAATGAACACTGAAGCTTTCTTT,few,TRBV7-9,-,TRBJ1-1
CAWSPRNSNQPQHF,TGTGCCTGGAGCCCTCGGAATAGCAATCAGCCCCAGCATTTT,-,TRBV30,-,TRBJ1-5
CASSVVGGRGYNEQFF,TGTGCCAGCAGCGTAGTCGGCGGGAGAGGTTACAATGAGCAGTTCTTC,few,TRBV9,TRBD2,TRBJ2-1
CASSELRFSEQNTDTQYF,TGTGCCAGCAGTGAATTAAGATTTAGCGAACAGAACACAGATACGCAGTATTTT,-,TRBV25-1,-,TRBJ2-3
CASSRPRSGLAGTDTQYF,TGTGCCAGCAGCCGACCTCGATCCGGACTAGCGGGAACAGATACGCAGTATTTT,-,TRBV13,TRBD2,TRBJ2-3
CASSFGTKYYEQYF,TGTGCCAGCAGTTTCGGGACAAAGTACTACGAGCAGTACTTC,once,TRBV27,-,TRBJ2-7
CASSPYPGTGRTDTQYF,TGTGCCAGCAGCCCATACCCCGGGACAGGACGCACAGATACGCAGTATTTT,few,TRBV7-2,TRBD1,TRBJ2-3